This T cell receptor (beta chain) was retrieved from a study of blood T cell repertoires in COVID-19. Repertoires were generated with immunoSEQ multiplex PCR, while TCRdb's copy carries only in-frame clones and drops some. Found here are 75,000 to 100,000 clones, approximately 87% of them singletons; the top ten hold 15% to 17%. From germline, CDR1 is MNHEY and CDR2 SVGEGT. V dropped 5 bases and J dropped 0; count of bases not matched to a gene: 5. The CDR3 extends over 15 amino acids. This sequence originates from a human donor in a cohort sampled during active COVID-19. Sequencing input: peripheral blood. The chain employs TRBV6-2 or TRBV6-3 and TRBJ1-1; 8 bases match TRBD1. For the CDR3, the DNA is TGTGCCAGCAGTGCGACAGGGGTTATGAACACTGAAGCTTTCTTT. It codes for CASSATGVMNTEAFF.